This TCR beta chain was documented in a study of blood T cell repertoires in COVID-19. About the research overall: The samples span acute and convalescent COVID-19 from the United States, Italy and Spain. PBMCs, B-cell-depleted T cells, or T cells provided the cDNA or gDNA that made up the material.

The table came from immunoSEQ multiplex PCR; TCRdb's copy has only in-frame clones and leaves some out. The data show around 140,000 clones, over 60% seen once. The CDR3 covers 15 residues. Germline CDR1 and CDR2: LNHDA and SQIVND (reference sequence). V was pared by 3 bases and J by 2 bases, with 6 bases of the junction left unmatched. This clonotype was obtained from a woman aged 70-85 years with acute or convalescent COVID-19. The sequenced material came from peripheral blood. The chain employs TRBV19 and TRBJ2-5; 7 nucleotides match TRBD1. The CDR3 bases are TGTGCCAGTAGTATCCTCGGACAGGCTCAAGAGACCCAGTACTTC. Encoded protein: CASSILGQAQETQYF.